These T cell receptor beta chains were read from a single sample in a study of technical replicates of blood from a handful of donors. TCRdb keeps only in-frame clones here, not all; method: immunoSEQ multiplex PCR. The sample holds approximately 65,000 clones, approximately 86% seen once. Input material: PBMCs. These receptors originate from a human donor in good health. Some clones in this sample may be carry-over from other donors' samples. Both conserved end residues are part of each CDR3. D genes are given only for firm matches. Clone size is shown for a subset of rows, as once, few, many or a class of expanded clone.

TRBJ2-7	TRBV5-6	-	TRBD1	CASSRQGVSYEQYF	TGTGCCAGCAGCCGACAGGGAGTTTCCTACGAGCAGTACTTC
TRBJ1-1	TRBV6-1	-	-	CASSEVSQVAFF	TGTGCCAGCAGTGAAGTCTCACAGGTAGCTTTCTTT
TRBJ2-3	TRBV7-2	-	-	CASSLVGGSTDTQYF	TGTGCCAGCAGCTTGGTAGGAGGTAGCACAGATACGCAGTATTTT
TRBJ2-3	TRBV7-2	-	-	CASSLASTGLAKDTQYF	TGTGCCAGCAGCTTAGCTTCAACGGGACTCGCCAAAGATACGCAGTATTTT
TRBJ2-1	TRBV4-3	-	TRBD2	CASSRSGAGAYNEQFF	TGCGCCAGCAGCCGATCGGGAGCGGGAGCCTACAATGAGCAGTTCTTC
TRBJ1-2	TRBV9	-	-	CASSESGNYGYTF	TGTGCCAGCAGCGAGAGCGGGAACTATGGCTACACCTTC
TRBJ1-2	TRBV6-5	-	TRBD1	CASRPVDRGRDGYTF	TGTGCCAGCAGGCCGGTGGACAGGGGACGGGATGGCTACACCTTC
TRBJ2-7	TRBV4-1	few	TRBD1	CASSQDRTYEQYF	TGCGCCAGCAGCCAGGACAGGACCTACGAGCAGTACTTC
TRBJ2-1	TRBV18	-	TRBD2	CASSPSRETEQFF	TGTGCCAGCTCACCATCGCGGGAGACTGAGCAGTTCTTC
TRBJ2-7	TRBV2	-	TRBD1	CASTADRNSYEQYF	TGTGCCAGCACCGCGGACAGGAATTCCTACGAGCAGTACTTC
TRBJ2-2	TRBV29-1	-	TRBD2	CSVQGTSGGENTGELFF	TGCAGCGTCCAGGGGACTAGCGGGGGGGAGAACACCGGGGAGCTGTTTTTT
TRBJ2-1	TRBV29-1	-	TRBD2	CSVDGLAGKVEQFF	TGCAGCGTTGATGGACTAGCGGGAAAGGTTGAGCAGTTCTTC
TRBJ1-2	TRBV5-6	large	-	CASSLSGRGRGVSGYTF	TGTGCCAGCAGCTTGTCGGGTCGGGGCAGGGGAGTATCTGGCTACACCTTC
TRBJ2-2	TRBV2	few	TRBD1	CASAYRGSTGELFF	TGTGCCAGCGCCTACAGGGGGAGCACCGGGGAGCTGTTTTTT
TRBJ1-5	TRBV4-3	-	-	CASSQDLASGQPQHF	TGCGCCAGCAGCCAAGATCTGGCGTCGGGTCAGCCCCAGCATTTT
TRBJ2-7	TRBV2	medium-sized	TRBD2	CASSEAGLVSGEQYF	TGTGCCAGCAGTGAGGCGGGACTAGTCAGCGGCGAGCAGTACTTC
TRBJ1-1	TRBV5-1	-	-	CASSLGPGNTEAFF	TGCGCCAGCAGCTTGGGGCCGGGGAACACTGAAGCTTTCTTT